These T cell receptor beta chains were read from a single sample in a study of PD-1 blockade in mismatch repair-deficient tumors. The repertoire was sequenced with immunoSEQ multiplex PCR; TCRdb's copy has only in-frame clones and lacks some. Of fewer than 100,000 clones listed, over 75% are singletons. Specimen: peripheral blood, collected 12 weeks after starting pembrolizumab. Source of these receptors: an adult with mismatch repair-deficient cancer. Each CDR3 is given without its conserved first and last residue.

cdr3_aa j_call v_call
ASIDRGNTGELF TRBJ2-2 TRBV10-2
ASSHLSSGANVLT TRBJ2-6 TRBV4-3
SGQAVETQY TRBJ2-5 TRBV20-1
ASSPRGRTSTDTQY TRBJ2-3 TRBV6-6
ASRASGKVGELF TRBJ2-2 TRBV2
ASRHTGTSYEQY TRBJ2-7 TRBV7-9
ASSRGHTSGANVLT TRBJ2-6 TRBV5-4
ASSRGLSTDTQY TRBJ2-3 TRBV18
ASSLLGLARSKNIQY TRBJ2-4 TRBV5-4
ASSLAKLVPGGSYGYT TRBJ1-2 TRBV5-1
AWMRLKRPWAGSAF TRBJ1-1 TRBV30
ASSVSADTQY TRBJ2-3 TRBV19
ASSESVSLWRSGYT TRBJ1-2 TRBV25-1
AWSVYTDMQY TRBJ2-3 TRBV30
ASSLAGESSYEQY TRBJ2-7 TRBV7-2
SVSRPEDGYT TRBJ1-2 TRBV29-1
ASSAGSNEKLF TRBJ1-4 TRBV2
ASSRGTSGYNEQF TRBJ2-1 TRBV5-8
ASSLKSSESALYNEQF TRBJ2-1 TRBV7-3
ASSSTGRAT TRBJ1-2 TRBV6-5
ASSLGARERAF TRBJ1-1 TRBV5-5
ASSLYRQGMDTQY TRBJ2-3 TRBV28
ASSLARSGEKLF TRBJ1-4 TRBV11-3
ASSLVGTSAGETQY TRBJ2-5 TRBV7-6
ASSPYPPGLAGGRNEQF TRBJ2-1 TRBV5-1
ASRRDRVFNYGYT TRBJ1-2 TRBV6-6
ASSSLLVEETQY TRBJ2-5 TRBV11-3
ASSPYTGTDAEQY TRBJ2-7 TRBV6-5
ASRRTGNSYEQY TRBJ2-7 TRBV6-5
ASRDLNVGGPDEQY TRBJ2-7 TRBV19
ASSWDFSYEQY TRBJ2-7 TRBV2
ASETDRNEKLF TRBJ1-4 TRBV6-1
AWSGGGGLNEQF TRBJ2-1 TRBV30
ASSLNSRGTDTQY TRBJ2-3 TRBV7-2
ASSFVGLAGAGTDTQY TRBJ2-3 TRBV5-1
ASSTPYRSSGNTIY TRBJ1-3 TRBV19
ASSTTGTAQETQY TRBJ2-5 TRBV19
SVREGLQPQH TRBJ1-5 TRBV29-1
ASSILTADTQY TRBJ2-3 TRBV19
ASSLTGSGNQPQH TRBJ1-5 TRBV19
ASSVELAGVRDEQF TRBJ2-1 TRBV19
ASSSSGRPTDTQY TRBJ2-3 TRBV7-8
ASSLHENTEAF TRBJ1-1 TRBV11-2
ASSYSIASTDTQY TRBJ2-3 TRBV6-6
ASSYHRDATEAF TRBJ1-1 TRBV6-5
ASSSDSLVAYNEQF TRBJ2-1 TRBV5-6
ASSKKTGGRGYT TRBJ1-2 TRBV7-9
ASKGTSDTGELF TRBJ2-2 TRBV6-1
ASSLAGLGVGRQPQH TRBJ1-5 TRBV7-8
ASSSSTGPNYGYT TRBJ1-2 TRBV9
ASSLGQSNQPQH TRBJ1-5 TRBV19